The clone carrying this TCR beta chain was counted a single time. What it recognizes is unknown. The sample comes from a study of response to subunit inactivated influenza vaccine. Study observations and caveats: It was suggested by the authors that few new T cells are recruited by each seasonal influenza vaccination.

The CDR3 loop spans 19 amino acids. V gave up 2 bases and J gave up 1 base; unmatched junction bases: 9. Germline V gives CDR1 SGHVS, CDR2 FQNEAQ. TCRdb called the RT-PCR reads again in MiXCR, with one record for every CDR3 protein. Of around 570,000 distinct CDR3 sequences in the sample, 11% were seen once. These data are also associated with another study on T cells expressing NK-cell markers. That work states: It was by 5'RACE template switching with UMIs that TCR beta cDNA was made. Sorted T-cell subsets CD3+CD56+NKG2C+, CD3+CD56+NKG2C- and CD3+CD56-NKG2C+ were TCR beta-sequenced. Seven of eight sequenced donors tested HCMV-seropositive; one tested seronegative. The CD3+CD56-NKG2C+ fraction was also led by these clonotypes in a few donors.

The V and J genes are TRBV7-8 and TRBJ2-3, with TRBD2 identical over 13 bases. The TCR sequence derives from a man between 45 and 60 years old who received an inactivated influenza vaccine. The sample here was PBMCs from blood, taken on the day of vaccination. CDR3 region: CASSLIFGLAGAGTDTQYF. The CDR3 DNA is TGTGCCAGCAGCTTAATTTTCGGACTAGCGGGGGCTGGCACAGATACGCAGTATTTT.